This T cell receptor beta chain was sequenced for a study of T cells after yellow fever vaccination. TCRdb reanalysed the 5' RACE reads using MiXCR and keeps one entry per CDR3 protein. The profile shows some 320,000 distinct CDR3 sequences, 8.7% of them singletons. This clonotype was observed many times. Germline lookup yields CDR1 SGHRS and CDR2 YFSETQ. Trimming shortened V by 4 bases and J by 10 bases, and 12 bases separated the two germline ends. The CDR3 totals 13 residues. Sequencing was performed on PBMCs, taken on the day of the first yellow fever vaccination. This chain uses TRBV5-1 with TRBJ1-6; possible D gene TRBD1, 5 bases. This receptor was identified in a man in his late teens or twenties who received the YFV17D yellow fever vaccine. The CDR3 DNA sequence: TGCGCCAGCAGCCTAGGGACGGAATCACCCCTCCACTTT. Translating gives CASSLGTESPLHF. Full variable domain (missing parts from reference TRBV5-1 and TRBJ1-6): KAGVTQTPRYLIKTRGQQVTLSCSPISGHRSVSWYQQTPGQGLQFLFEYFSETQRNKGNFPGRFSGRQFSNSRSEMNVSTLELGDSALYLCASSLGTESPLHFGNGTRLTVT.